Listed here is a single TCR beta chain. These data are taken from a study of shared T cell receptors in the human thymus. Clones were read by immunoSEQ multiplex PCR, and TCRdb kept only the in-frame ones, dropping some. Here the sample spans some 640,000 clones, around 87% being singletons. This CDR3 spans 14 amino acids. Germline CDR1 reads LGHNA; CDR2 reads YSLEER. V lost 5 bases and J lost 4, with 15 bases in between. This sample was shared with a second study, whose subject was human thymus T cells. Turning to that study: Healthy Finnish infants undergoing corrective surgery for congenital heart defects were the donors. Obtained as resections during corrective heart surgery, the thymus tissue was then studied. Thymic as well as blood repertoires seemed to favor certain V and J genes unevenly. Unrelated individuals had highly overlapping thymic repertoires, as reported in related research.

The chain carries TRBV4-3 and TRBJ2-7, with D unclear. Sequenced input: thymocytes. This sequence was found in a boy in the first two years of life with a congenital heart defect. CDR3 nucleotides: TGCGCCAGCAGCGCCCGGCCAGGCACTTACGAGCAGTACTTC. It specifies CASSARPGTYEQYF.